This T cell receptor beta chain was profiled in a study of blood T cell repertoires in COVID-19. Trimming cost V 3 bases and J 5 bases, with 8 bases left between them. The CDR3 consists of 13 residues. Per germline, CDR1 SGHKS and CDR2 YYEKEE (reference sequence). Profiled with immunoSEQ multiplex PCR; TCRdb holds only in-frame clones, not every one. Counted here are 150,000 or so clones, roughly 83% occurring once; the ten biggest clones make up 5.2%. The source is a man between 70 and 80 years old who had been exposed to COVID-19. The sequencing input was PBMCs or T cells enriched from blood (not recorded which). This rearrangement joins TRBV5-5 to TRBJ2-2; D may be TRBD1 (6 bases). CDR3 sequence (DNA): TGTGCCAGCAGCTGGACAGCTACCGGGGAGCTGTTTTTT. Its translation: CASSWTATGELFF.